This T cell receptor beta chain is drawn from a study of control samples from healthy donors and cancer patients. V shed 7 bases and J shed 5 bases, with 15 bases lying between them. The germline V gene has CDR1 SGHRS and CDR2 YFSETQ. The CDR3 has 14 amino acids. Clones were read by immunoSEQ multiplex PCR, and TCRdb kept only the in-frame ones, dropping some. In the table there are some 120,000 clones, over 90% of which are singletons. Source material: blood. The rearrangement uses TRBV5-1 and TRBJ2-2; a weak D match, TRBD1 (6 bases). This receptor was identified in a man aged 30 to 39 in good health. CDR3 protein: CASGYRERTGELFF. The CDR3, as DNA: TGCGCCAGCGGCTACAGGGAAAGGACCGGGGAGCTGTTTTTT.